The rows below give T cell receptor beta chains drawn from one sample of a study of blood T cell repertoires in COVID-19. TCRdb's table, derived via immunoSEQ multiplex PCR, lists solely in-frame clones and lacks some. The sample lists approximately 260,000 clones; 79% were seen once. The material sequenced was peripheral blood. These TCRs come from a woman in her 40s with active or convalescent COVID-19. Both conserved end residues are part of each CDR3. D genes are given only for firm matches. Not every row has a clone size; where given, it reads once, few, many or a size class.

CDR3nt,CDR3aa,v_gene,j_gene,len,abundance,d_gene
TGCAGTGCTAGTGATAGCGGGGGGGCTGGAGATACGCAGTATTTT,CSASDSGGAGDTQYF,TRBV20-1,TRBJ2-3,15,NA,TRBD2
TGTGCCAGCAGCTTGGGACTAGCGGGGGGGCCAGTCAATGAGCAGTTCTTC,CASSLGLAGGPVNEQFF,TRBV5-6,TRBJ2-1,17,once,TRBD2
TGTGCCAGCAGTTATGGCGGGGGCCACGAGCAGTTCTTC,CASSYGGGHEQFF,TRBV6-5,TRBJ2-1,13,few,NA
TGCGCCAGCAGCCAATTGGACTTGATCCAAGAGACCCAGTACTTC,CASSQLDLIQETQYF,TRBV4-1,TRBJ2-5,15,NA,NA
TGCAGCGTGCCACAGGGAGAGTTGAACACTGAAGCTTTCTTT,CSVPQGELNTEAFF,TRBV29-1,TRBJ1-1,14,NA,NA
TGCAGCGTTGACCGTGGCCCAGGGGAGAGCTCCTACGAGCAGTACTTC,CSVDRGPGESSYEQYF,TRBV29-1,TRBJ2-7,16,NA,NA
TGTGCCAGCACCCACTTGAGAGGGAGTAGCTACACCTTC,CASTHLRGSSYTF,TRBV21-1,TRBJ1-2,13,NA,NA
TGCGCCAGCAGCGAGTCGTCAGGGGCCCTTCGGGGCACTGAAGCTTTCTTT,CASSESSGALRGTEAFF,TRBV5-1,TRBJ1-1,17,NA,NA
TGTGCCAGCAGTGAATTAGAGAATCAGCCCCAGCATTTT,CASSELENQPQHF,TRBV25-1,TRBJ1-5,13,few,NA
TGTGCCAGCAGCTTACTTGGGGGGAGGGAGACCCAGTACTTC,CASSLLGGRETQYF,TRBV11-1,TRBJ2-5,14,NA,NA
TGTGCCAGCAGTTTCCAGGGACAGGGGGATGAGCAGTTCTTC,CASSFQGQGDEQFF,TRBV2,TRBJ2-1,14,NA,TRBD1
TGTGCCAGCAGCCCCCTGTTGGGGCATAATGAAGCTTTCTTT,CASSPLLGHNEAFF,TRBV3-1/TRBV3-2,TRBJ1-1,14,NA,NA
TGTGCCAGCAGCCAAGAGGGGATCAGGGGTACGACCATATATTTT,CASSQEGIRGTTIYF,TRBV3-1/TRBV3-2,TRBJ1-3,15,NA,NA
TGTGCCAGCAGTCCGCCGACTGGTGTCTCTGGAAACACCATATATTTT,CASSPPTGVSGNTIYF,TRBV28,TRBJ1-3,16,NA,NA
TGTGCCAGCAGTTTTAGGGGGACCCTACCTCCTGAAGCTTTCTTT,CASSFRGTLPPEAFF,TRBV27,TRBJ1-1,15,NA,NA
TGTGCCAGCAGCCAGGGACTAGCGGGGGGCGCAGATACGCAGTATTTT,CASSQGLAGGADTQYF,TRBV3-1/TRBV3-2,TRBJ2-3,16,NA,TRBD2
TGTGCCACCGGGAACAGGGGGGGCACCGGGGAGCTGTTTTTT,CATGNRGGTGELFF,TRBV24-1,TRBJ2-2,14,NA,NA
TGTGCCAGCAGCCCACAGGGGGCGAGAGGCTACACCTTC,CASSPQGARGYTF,TRBV28,TRBJ1-2,13,NA,TRBD1
TGTGCCAGCTCACCACCACTGTACGGGTTGAACTATGGCTACACCTTC,CASSPPLYGLNYGYTF,TRBV18,TRBJ1-2,16,NA,NA
TGTGCCAGTAGTACGCTCTTGGACAGGGGGCTTTGGGATGAGCAGTTCTTC,CASSTLLDRGLWDEQFF,TRBV19,TRBJ2-1,17,NA,TRBD1
TGTGCCAGCAGCTCCGATCCGGGACAGGGGAACACTGAAGCTTTCTTT,CASSSDPGQGNTEAFF,TRBV7-9,TRBJ1-1,16,NA,TRBD1
TGTGCCAGCAGCCTGTCCCCGGATACGCAGTATTTT,CASSLSPDTQYF,TRBV2,TRBJ2-3,12,few,NA
TGTGCCAGCAGTGAAACAACCGGGGAGCTGTTTTTT,CASSETTGELFF,TRBV25-1,TRBJ2-2,12,NA,NA
TGTGCCATCAGCCAACTGACAAGACAGGGTAACTATGGCTACACCTTC,CAISQLTRQGNYGYTF,TRBV10-3,TRBJ1-2,16,few,TRBD1
TGTGCCATCAGTGAGAAGAGCGGGGGGGCCTCAGATACGCAGTATTTT,CAISEKSGGASDTQYF,TRBV10-3,TRBJ2-3,16,NA,TRBD2
TGCAGCGTTGCCGGACAGGGCAGGTCCTACACTGAAGCTTTCTTT,CSVAGQGRSYTEAFF,TRBV29-1,TRBJ1-1,15,NA,TRBD1
TGTGCCATCAGGGGTACCGAGGGCCAAGCTTTCTTT,CAIRGTEGQAFF,TRBV10-3,TRBJ1-1,12,once,NA
TGTGCCAGCAGCCCGGTCCGGGACACCGGGGAGCTGTTTTTT,CASSPVRDTGELFF,TRBV7-9,TRBJ2-2,14,few,NA
TGTGCCAGCGGGAGACACGTACTCTCTATGAACACTGAAGCTTTCTTT,CASGRHVLSMNTEAFF,TRBV2,TRBJ1-1,16,NA,NA
TGTGCCAGCACCGTTCAGGGGCTACCCTACAATGAGCAGTTCTTC,CASTVQGLPYNEQFF,TRBV6-6,TRBJ2-1,15,NA,NA
TGTGCCTGGAGTGTGGTTGGGGGGTATTCTGGCTACACCTTC,CAWSVVGGYSGYTF,TRBV30,TRBJ1-2,14,NA,NA
TGCAGTGCTAGTGGGACAGACAATCAGCCCCAGCATTTT,CSASGTDNQPQHF,TRBV20-1,TRBJ1-5,13,NA,TRBD1
TGTGCCAGCAGTGAACCGAATCACCCTCAGTCAACTAATGAAAAACTGTTTTTT,CASSEPNHPQSTNEKLFF,TRBV2,TRBJ1-4,18,NA,NA
TGTGCCAGCAGCGTAGGACACTTTAATTCACCCCTCCACTTT,CASSVGHFNSPLHF,TRBV9,TRBJ1-6,14,NA,NA
TGTGCCAGCAGCCAACGGACAGGGGGCCCTCAGCCCCAGCATTTT,CASSQRTGGPQPQHF,TRBV3-1/TRBV3-2,TRBJ1-5,15,NA,TRBD1
TGTGCCAGCAGTTTAGGCAGGACAATCTATGGCTACACCTTC,CASSLGRTIYGYTF,TRBV28,TRBJ1-2,14,NA,NA
TGTGCCAGCCGGTTCTTAGCGGGGAGCACAGATACGCAGTATTTT,CASRFLAGSTDTQYF,TRBV6-4,TRBJ2-3,15,NA,TRBD2
TGCGCCAGCAGCCTAGGACAGAGGGAAAAACTGTTTTTT,CASSLGQREKLFF,TRBV5-1,TRBJ1-4,13,NA,NA
TGTGCCAGCATGGCAGCTAATGAAAAACTGTTTTTT,CASMAANEKLFF,TRBV6-6,TRBJ1-4,12,NA,NA
TGTGCCAGCAGCCCTGACAGGGCCAAACTGTTTTTT,CASSPDRAKLFF,TRBV3-1/TRBV3-2,TRBJ1-4,12,NA,TRBD1
TGTGCCAGCAGTTACTCGGGGACAGAGTACTTC,CASSYSGTEYF,TRBV6-5,TRBJ2-5,11,NA,TRBD1
TGCGCCAGCAGCTACCAGGGGGCAGGTGAGACCCAGTACTTC,CASSYQGAGETQYF,TRBV5-1,TRBJ2-5,14,NA,TRBD1
TGTGCCAGTAGTCAGGACCGTTCAAGGGGGCCCCTCCACTTT,CASSQDRSRGPLHF,TRBV19,TRBJ1-6,14,NA,NA
TGTGCCAGCAGCCCCGAGCGGGTGACCTACAATGAGCAGTTCTTC,CASSPERVTYNEQFF,TRBV7-3,TRBJ2-1,15,NA,NA
TGTGCCAGCAGCCGATCTAGGACGGCTACGGGGGGCTACACCTTC,CASSRSRTATGGYTF,TRBV28,TRBJ1-2,15,NA,NA
TGTGCCAGCAGCTTAGAGGGGCGGGGGGCCAAAAACATTCAGTACTTC,CASSLEGRGAKNIQYF,TRBV11-3,TRBJ2-4,16,few,TRBD2
TGTGCCAGCAGCTATGGGGCCGGAGGGGAAAAACTGTTTTTT,CASSYGAGGEKLFF,TRBV3-1/TRBV3-2,TRBJ1-4,14,few,NA
TGCGCCAGCAGCCAAGATCAGGGCCGGAACACTGAAGCTTTCTTT,CASSQDQGRNTEAFF,TRBV4-1,TRBJ1-1,15,few,NA
TGTGCCAGTAGGACAAGAGGACAGGGAGCAGATACGCAGTATTTT,CASRTRGQGADTQYF,TRBV19,TRBJ2-3,15,NA,TRBD1
TGCGCCAGCAGCCCTTGGGGCACTGGGGCCAACGTCCTGACTTTC,CASSPWGTGANVLTF,TRBV4-1,TRBJ2-6,15,few,NA